This T cell receptor (beta chain) stems from a study of blood T cells in healthy people across ages. Study summary: Per every two T cells, about one barcoded beta molecule was captured by template switching.

Each sample gave at least 6 million isolated PBMCs. The CDR3 contains 12 residues. The germline gives CDR1 ENHRY, CDR2 SYGVKD. V shed 7 bases and J shed 9 bases, with 13 bases lying between them. A sample-barcoded 5' primer and a J-beta primer mix were used in a second PCR of roughly 7 to 11 cycles. Every individual sample yielded 2.5 million or more paired-end reads (each containing CDR3). TCRdb analysed the 5' RACE reads with MiXCR anew, one entry per CDR3 protein. The repertoire holds just over 800,000 distinct CDR3 sequences, with around two thirds as singletons. The study's findings and limits: Long-lived and aged donors differed, with more naive CD4+ cells and higher diversity in the long-lived.

Comment on this clonotype: What it binds is unknown.

The sequenced sample consisted of blood. The genes are TRBV10-3 and TRBJ2-1, with no clear D. The source of this sequence is a man aged 25 to 40 in good health. CDR3 amino acids: CAIKGRFGEQFF. In nucleotides, the CDR3 is TGTGCCATCAAAGGAAGGTTCGGTGAGCAGTTCTTC.